Following are 5 T cell receptor beta chains from one sample sequenced in a study of control samples from healthy donors and cancer patients. The repertoire was sequenced with immunoSEQ multiplex PCR; TCRdb's copy has only in-frame clones and lacks some. The sample holds 150,000 to 200,000 clones; more than 80% are singletons and the top ten take 1.3% to 1.5%. Sequencing was done on a sample of blood. The source is a man aged 25 to 40 in good health.

V and J are TRBV24-1 and TRBJ2-1; 7 bases map to TRBD1. The CDR3 contains 17 residues. The V gene end was trimmed by 4 bases and the J gene end by 0 bases; junction bases not matched to a gene: 8. CDR1 is KGHDR, CDR2 SFDVKD, per germline. The CDR3 here is CATSDPGQSSSYNEQFF. CDR3 DNA sequence: TGTGCCACCAGTGACCCGGGACAGAGTAGCTCCTACAATGAGCAGTTCTTC.

The chain combines TRBV2 with TRBJ2-3, with a tentative D call TRBD1 (5 bases). The CDR3 is made up of 12 amino acids. V was cut by 5 bases and J by 5 bases, with 8 bases left in between. Per the germline V gene, CDR1 is SNHLY and CDR2 is FYNNEI. CDR3 in DNA: TGTGCCAGCAGTCCTACAGGAGATACGCAGTATTTT. This gives the protein CASSPTGDTQYF.

This clone was detected once. The chain combines TRBV6-5 with TRBJ2-7; 8 positions match TRBD1. J lost 3 bases, V lost 9 bases, and 7 bases had no gene match. The CDR3 is made up of 13 amino acids. The germline CDR1 and CDR2 sequences are MNHEY and SVGAGI. The CDR3 spells CASQQGGNYEQYF. The DNA of the CDR3 is TGTGCCAGTCAACAGGGGGGCAACTACGAGCAGTACTTC.

This chain connects TRBV11-2 to TRBJ2-3; D is undetermined. Deletions cut 4 bases from V and 5 bases from J, with 7 bases between. Germline loops: CDR1 SGHAT, CDR2 FQNNGV. CDR3 size: 12 residues. The CDR3 nucleotides read TGTGCCAGCAGCTCATATCTAGATACGCAGTATTTT. Translated: CASSSYLDTQYF.

This clone was counted once. This chain connects TRBV30 to TRBJ1-5; no definite D call. CDR1 is GTSNPN, CDR2 SVGIG, per germline (reference sequence). The CDR3 is 12 residues long. Trimming removed 0 bases from V and 12 bases from J, with 12 bases in between. The CDR3 nucleotides are TGTGCCTGGAGTGTACAACAATGGGACCAGCATTTT. It yields the protein CAWSVQQWDQHF.